This T cell receptor (beta chain) was identified in a study of T cell repertoires in aging, cancer and after chemotherapy. Amplification of TCR beta used genomic DNA extracted from peripheral blood. Trimming took 4 bases from V and 7 from J, leaving 21 bases between them. CDR1 is SGHNT and CDR2 is YYREEE in the germline V gene (reference sequence). This CDR3 contains 16 residues. TRB rearrangements spanning V, D and J were amplified using mixed TRB-A/B primers. TCRdb fed the multiplex PCR reads into MiXCR, producing one record per CDR3 protein. The table has 8,500 to 10,000 distinct CDR3 sequences, roughly 37% seen once.

Sequencing was performed on blood. The TCR comes from a human donor in good health. The rearrangement joins TRBV5-4 to TRBJ2-1; TRBD1 or TRBD2 may be the D gene (5 bases each). The CDR3 DNA reads TGTGCCAGCAGCGTGATAAGCGGAAGGGGTGGGAATGAGCAGTTCTTC. This codes for CASSVISGRGGNEQFF.